This T cell receptor (beta chain) was identified in a study of human T cells and chemical hapten exposure. This clonotype was counted a few times. The CDR3 is 14 amino acids. Germline V gives CDR1 MNHNY, CDR2 SVGAGI (reference sequence). V dropped 1 base and J dropped 8; count of bases not matched to a gene: 6. The authors' total RNA extraction used unfractionated whole blood. Attachment of unique molecular identifiers to individual cDNA molecules was performed in the library. Original methodology: Sampled TCR counts reached a median of around 100,000 per sample, with values ranging from 23,224 to 690,600. TCRdb fed the 5' RACE reads into MiXCR, producing one record per CDR3 protein. TCRdb's processing, not the study's, gives the V and J calls here. This sample has some 150,000 distinct CDR3 sequences, with around 4.4% found just once.

The receptor was derived from a female donor in good health. J is TRBJ1-2 and V is TRBV6-6; TRBD1 aligns across 8 bases. CDR3: CASSYFDRGRGYTF. The CDR3 DNA is TGTGCCAGCAGTTACTTCGACAGGGGCCGCGGCTACACCTTC.